The source of this T cell receptor (beta chain) is a study of shared clonotypes between healthy human individuals. Study observations and caveats: Donor clonotype sharing was expected to depend on sequencing depth.

Assay: immunoSEQ multiplex PCR; the TCRdb copy retains only in-frame clones and omits some. The sample has some 1,400,000 clones; about 96% are singletons. The count of this clone is one. The antigen is unknown. V shed 5 bases and J shed 10 bases, with 15 bases lying between them. Germline loops: CDR1 LNHDA, CDR2 SQIVND (reference sequence). The CDR3 is 13 amino acids. This sequence originates from a man under 40 in good health. The J gene is TRBJ2-1, the V gene TRBV19; D gene uncertain. What was sequenced was naive CD4+ T cells sorted from blood. Subset meaning: CD45RA+ positively selected. This CDR3 reads CASSGPVDTEQFF. CDR3 bases: TGTGCCAGTAGTGGTCCGGTAGACACCGAGCAGTTCTTC.